This passage covers 18 T cell receptor beta chains from one sample sequenced in a study of cytomegalovirus exposure and HLA in healthy donors. A multiplex PCR was run with 60 Vbeta primers and 13 Jbeta primers. TCRdb's copy holds only in-frame clones and misses some; the assay was immunoSEQ multiplex PCR. The repertoire holds around 130,000 clones, with roughly 88% as singletons. Sample: PBMCs. The receptors here all came from a boy younger than 18 in good health and CMV-seronegative.

This chain joins TRBV2 and TRBJ2-7; 7 bases are shared with TRBD2. With 6 bases clipped from V and 3 bases from J, the junction kept 5 bases outside the gene matches. There are 13 residues in the CDR3. Germline V gives CDR1 SNHLY, CDR2 FYNNEI. The CDR3 nucleotides read TGTGCCAGCAGGGGACTACACCGCTACGAGCAGTACTTC. Its translation: CASRGLHRYEQYF.

This rearrangement joins TRBV9 to TRBJ1-1; no firm D call. This CDR3 contains 13 residues. V was cut by 0 bases and J by 3 bases, with 6 bases left in between. From germline, CDR1 is SGDLS and CDR2 YYNGEE. The CDR3 sequence: CASSVVPDTEAFF. The CDR3 region has the DNA TGTGCCAGCAGCGTAGTCCCAGACACTGAAGCTTTCTTT.

This clone was counted once. The V gene is TRBV19, the J gene TRBJ1-1, with D possibly being TRBD1 (6 bases). The ends were cut back, 4 bases at V and 3 bases at J, with 18 bases in the middle. CDR1 LNHDA and CDR2 SQIVND come from the germline V gene (reference sequence). This CDR3 spans 16 amino acids. CDR3 in amino acids: CASSKYLDSRDTEAFF. CDR3 in DNA: TGTGCCAGTAGTAAATACTTGGACAGCCGGGACACTGAAGCTTTCTTT.

The chain is built from TRBV14 and TRBJ2-5, with TRBD1 matching 7 bases. The CDR3 consists of 15 residues. Germline V CDR1 and CDR2: SGHDN, FVKESK. V was clipped by 1 base and J by 5 bases; unmatched bases: 7. This CDR3 reads CASSQGQGVTETQYF. The CDR3 DNA is TGTGCCAGCAGCCAAGGACAGGGAGTCACGGAGACCCAGTACTTC.

The chain joins TRBV27 to TRBJ1-1; tentatively, D is TRBD1 (6 bases). CDR1 and CDR2 from the germline V gene are MNHEY and SMNVEV (reference sequence). Trimming removed 6 bases at V and 1 base at J, with 6 bases between. This CDR3 contains 12 residues. The CDR3 reads CASRQGNTEAFF. The CDR3 nucleotides read TGTGCCAGCAGACAGGGGAACACTGAAGCTTTCTTT.

This sequence joins TRBV19 and TRBJ2-2, with D tentatively TRBD1 (6 bases). The CDR3 extends over 15 amino acids. Trimming pared 6 bases from V and 4 bases from J, leaving 15 bases between. The germline V gene has CDR1 LNHDA and CDR2 SQIVND (reference sequence). The CDR3 sequence: CASSITTGITGELFF. DNA of the CDR3: TGTGCCAGTAGCATCACGACAGGTATCACCGGGGAGCTGTTTTTT. Based on the CDR3 plus reference TRBV19 and TRBJ2-2, the full variable domain is DGGITQSPKYLFRKEGQNVTLSCEQNLNHDAMYWYRQDPGQGLRLIYYSQIVNDFQKGDIAEGYSVSREKKESFPLTVTSAQKNPTAFYLCASSITTGITGELFFGEGSRLTVL.

The CDR3 sequence: CASSVARGSSGETQYF. CDR3 DNA sequence: TGTGCCAGCAGCGTAGCTAGGGGGTCCTCTGGAGAGACCCAGTACTTC. This sequence joins TRBV9 and TRBJ2-5, with a possible D match to TRBD1 (6 bases). Trimming took off 0 bases at V and 4 bases at J, with 16 bases between the two ends. Germline V gives CDR1 SGDLS, CDR2 YYNGEE. The CDR3 runs 16 residues. The full variable domain, its missing parts supplied by reference TRBV9 and TRBJ2-5, is DSGVTQTPKHLITATGQRVTLRCSPRSGDLSVYWYQQSLDQGLQFLIQYYNGEERAKGNILERFSAQQFPDLHSELNLSSLELGDSALYFCASSVARGSSGETQYFGPGTRLLVL.

The CDR3 loop is CSVDGGVGQPQHF. The CDR3 DNA reads as TGCAGCGTAGACGGGGGGGTAGGTCAGCCCCAGCATTTT. The V gene is TRBV29-1, the J gene TRBJ1-5; possibly TRBD1 for D (5 bases). The CDR3 contains 13 residues. Deletions cut 6 bases from V and 6 bases from J, with 15 bases between. CDR1 SQVTM and CDR2 ANQGSEA come from the germline V gene. Filled out from reference TRBV29-1 and TRBJ1-5, the complete variable domain reads SAVISQKPSRDICQRGTSLTIQCQVDSQVTMMFWYRQQPGQSLTLIATANQGSEATYESGFVIDKFPISRPNLTFSTLTVSNMSPEDSSIYLCSVDGGVGQPQHFGDGTRLSIL.

The J gene is TRBJ2-7, the V gene TRBV4-3; 9 positions match TRBD2. The trim removed 1 base at V and 4 bases at J, leaving 5 bases unmatched. Looked up from germline, CDR1 is LGHNA and CDR2 is YSLEER. The CDR3 contains 15 residues. CDR3: CASSQVLSGSYEQYF. CDR3 nucleotides: TGCGCCAGCAGCCAAGTTCTTAGCGGGAGTTACGAGCAGTACTTC.

The CDR3: CSARDSIGYTF. CDR3 bases: TGCAGTGCTAGGGACAGTATCGGCTACACCTTC. The gene calls are TRBV20-1 and TRBJ1-2; D is possibly TRBD1 (6 bases). The CDR3 is 11 residues long. V lost 3 bases and J 8 bases, leaving 10 bases between the germline ends. CDR1 is DFQATT, CDR2 SNEGSKA, per germline (reference sequence).

V and J are TRBV5-6 and TRBJ2-1; D unresolved. The V and J ends lost 7 bases and 9 bases respectively, with 8 bases between them. Germline V lookup: CDR1 SGHDT, CDR2 YYEEEE. This CDR3 spans 10 amino acids. CDR3 nucleotides: TGTGCCAGCGGCGGCCTTGAGCAGTTCTTC. Residues: CASGGLEQFF.

This clone has a handful of counts. The chain couples TRBV27 to TRBJ1-3; unclear D gene. V shed 2 bases and J shed 0 bases, with 5 bases lying between them. This CDR3 contains 14 residues. Germline V gene sequence: CDR1 MNHEY, CDR2 SMNVEV (reference sequence). The CDR3 bases are TGTGCCAGCAGTTTACGTAACTCTGGAAACACCATATATTTT. Encoded protein: CASSLRNSGNTIYF.

This chain joins TRBV9 and TRBJ2-3; 12 bases match TRBD2. The ends lost 3 bases at V and 2 bases at J; junction bases unmatched: 4. The CDR3 is 16 residues long. CDR1 and CDR2 from the germline V gene are SGDLS and YYNGEE. The CDR3 DNA follows: TGTGCCAGCAGCGGAACTAGCGGGGGGTACACAGATACGCAGTATTTT. It is translated as CASSGTSGGYTDTQYF.

As DNA, the CDR3 is TGTGCCAGCAGCCCAGGGAGGCTTCAAGAAAAACTGTTTTTT. As protein: CASSPGRLQEKLFF. V is TRBV6-5 and J is TRBJ1-4; perhaps TRBD1 as D (5 bases). The CDR3 contains 14 residues. V dropped 6 bases and J dropped 8 bases, with 16 bases sitting between them. Germline V gives CDR1 MNHEY, CDR2 SVGAGI.

The chain employs TRBV6-1 and TRBJ1-5; maybe TRBD1 (6 bases). Germline V lookup: CDR1 MNHNS, CDR2 SASEGT. CDR3 size: 15 residues. V was cut by 5 bases and J by 3 bases, with 14 bases left in between. CDR3 sequence reads: CASSTMTGSNQPQHF. The CDR3 DNA sequence: TGTGCCAGCAGTACAATGACAGGATCCAATCAGCCCCAGCATTTT.

V gene TRBV7-3 combines with J gene TRBJ2-5, with TRBD2 as a possible D gene (5 bases). Germline CDR1 is SGHTA and CDR2 is FQGTGA. Trimming cost V 3 bases and J 5 bases, with 19 bases left between them. The CDR3 runs 16 residues. The CDR3 DNA follows: TGTGCCAGCAGCTTTCTAATGGATTGGGAGCGGGAGACCCAGTACTTC. It yields the protein CASSFLMDWERETQYF.

This clone was picked up a small number of times. The chain is built from TRBV4-2 and TRBJ1-1; D might be TRBD1 (5 bases). This CDR3 has 15 amino acids. Trimming shortened V by 3 bases and J by 7 bases, and 18 bases separated the two germline ends. The germline gives CDR1 LGHNA, CDR2 YNFKEQ. The CDR3 DNA reads as TGTGCCAGCAGCCACCCGAAAGGGGCAGGGAATGAAGCTTTCTTT. Translation: CASSHPKGAGNEAFF.

This clone came up once. This chain connects TRBV19 to TRBJ1-1; D is ambiguous. The length of the CDR3 is 14 residues. V lost 2 bases to trimming and J lost 3 bases, with 10 bases between them. Germline lookup yields CDR1 LNHDA and CDR2 SQIVND (reference sequence). The CDR3 loop reads CASSISPGDTEAFF. In nucleotides, the CDR3 is TGTGCCAGTAGTATATCCCCGGGTGACACTGAAGCTTTCTTT.